This TCR beta chain is from a study of T cell repertoires in cytomegalovirus infection. Turning to the study itself: Both CMV infection and a matching HLA type were indicated by public TCR beta signatures.

Study findings and constraints: Clonotypes of TCR beta that were HLA-C-restricted and CMV-specific dominated the ex vivo response. CMV carriers with the relevant HLA were identified by cumulative public TCR beta family frequency.

A remark on this clonotype: Its matching antigen is unknown.

Via MiXCR, TCRdb re-called the reads, giving one row per CDR3 protein. The table includes 90,000 to 120,000 distinct CDR3 sequences, more than 20% detected once. Germline V gene lookup returns CDR1 LGHNA and CDR2 YSLEER. With 0 bases clipped from V and 0 bases from J, the junction kept 2 bases outside the gene matches. This CDR3 has 16 residues. The clonotype originates from a human donor in good health (CMV status not recorded). Some clones in this sample may be carry-over from other donors' samples. Input material: CD8+ T cells from PBMCs. The chain carries TRBV4-3 and TRBJ2-1; 7 bases align to TRBD1. As DNA, the CDR3 is TGCGCCAGCAGCCAAGATAGACAGGGCTCCTACAATGAGCAGTTCTTC. As protein: CASSQDRQGSYNEQFF.